These 22 T cell receptor beta chains were all obtained from the same sample, sequenced in a study of monozygotic twins with inflammatory bowel disease. TCRdb re-called the 5' RACE reads and catalogs CDR3 proteins one per entry, DNA excluded. Its table records 350,000 to 500,000 distinct CDR3 sequences. What was sequenced was blood. The receptors were gathered from a human donor with ulcerative colitis or Crohn's disease, or a healthy co-twin of an affected twin (not recorded which).

The chain recombines TRBV7-2 with TRBJ2-7. The germline CDR1 and CDR2 sequences are SGHTA and FQGNSA. The CDR3 sequence is 14 residues long. Here the CDR3 reads CASSLMWNSYEQYF.

The CDR3 here is CASSFAGTLSGANVLTF. J is TRBJ2-6 and V is TRBV7-9. CDR1 is SEHNR, CDR2 FQNEAQ, per germline (reference sequence). The CDR3 is 17 residues long.

The chain carries TRBV20-1 and TRBJ1-6. Germline V gene lookup returns CDR1 DFQATT and CDR2 SNEGSKA (reference sequence). The CDR3 is made up of 16 amino acids. The CDR3 loop is CSARTIASEDNSPLHF.

This chain uses TRBV7-9 with TRBJ2-1; as DNA is missing, the TRBD2 call by TCRdb cannot be tested. Germline CDR1 reads SEHNR; CDR2 reads FQNEAQ (reference sequence). The CDR3 spans 15 residues. CDR3 loop: CASRATSGLYNEQFF.

The V gene is TRBV7-3, the J gene TRBJ2-1; TCRdb lists TRBD2, though no DNA is available to test this call. Germline V lookup: CDR1 SGHTA, CDR2 FQGTGA. The CDR3 is 15 residues long. CDR3 region: CASSPVAEGYNGQFF.

The J gene is TRBJ2-2, the V gene TRBV5-4. This CDR3 has 16 residues. The germline V gene has CDR1 SGHNT and CDR2 YYREEE (reference sequence). CDR3 protein: CASSSAKEAGAGELFF.

The V and J genes are TRBV3-1 and TRBJ2-3; TCRdb designates TRBD2, a call that cannot be tested without DNA. This CDR3 spans 17 amino acids. Looked up from germline, CDR1 is LGHDT and CDR2 is YNNKEL (reference sequence). This chain's CDR3 is CASSQVLIAGEVDTQYF.

This CDR3 is CASSSGQGASRDTQYF. The rearrangement joins TRBV7-3 to TRBJ2-3; absent DNA, TCRdb's TRBD1 call cannot be checked. The V gene's germline CDR1 is SGHTA and CDR2 FQGTGA. The CDR3 spans 16 residues.

The chain couples TRBV4-1 to TRBJ2-6. The CDR3 sequence is 17 residues long. Germline values: CDR1 MGHRA, CDR2 YSYEKL. This CDR3 is CASSQDGQSSGANVLTF.

This chain links TRBV28 with TRBJ2-7; TCRdb names TRBD1, which stays unverified in the absence of DNA. Germline V gene sequence: CDR1 MDHEN, CDR2 SYDVKM. The CDR3 totals 12 residues. CDR3 residues: CVSGTGSYEQYF.

The chain couples TRBV5-6 to TRBJ2-7; absent DNA, TCRdb's TRBD1 call cannot be checked. The CDR3 has 16 residues. The germline V gene encodes CDR1 SGHDT and CDR2 YYEEEE. CDR3 amino acids: CASSLMSGKGSYEQYF.

The rearrangement joins TRBV20-1 to TRBJ1-2; without DNA, the TCRdb call of TRBD1 cannot be checked. Germline CDR1 reads DFQATT; CDR2 reads SNEGSKA (reference sequence). The length of the CDR3 is 12 residues. This CDR3 reads CSALTGDYGYTF.

The chain has TRBV6-5 and TRBJ2-5; with no DNA, the TCRdb D assignment of TRBD1 cannot be verified. CDR1 is MNHEY and CDR2 is SVGAGI in the germline V gene. The CDR3 is made up of 16 amino acids. The CDR3 sequence: CASSYLGTGDRETQYF.

The gene calls are TRBV15 and TRBJ2-5. This CDR3 contains 12 residues. Germline V gene data show CDR1 as LNHNV and CDR2 as YYDKDF (reference sequence). The CDR3 region is CATSRDQETQYF.

The chain has TRBV5-1 and TRBJ1-1; TCRdb returns TRBD1, unconfirmable since there is no DNA. CDR1 and CDR2 (germline): SGHRS, YFSETQ. CDR3 length: 17 amino acids. This CDR3 is CASSSWGDRDVNTEAFF.

The V and J genes are TRBV18 and TRBJ1-1; without DNA, the TCRdb call of TRBD1 cannot be checked. There are 15 residues in the CDR3. The germline CDR1 and CDR2 sequences are KGHSH and LQKENI. CDR3 sequence: CASSPGQGGRTEAFF.

The J gene is TRBJ2-6, the V gene TRBV12-5; the D call from TCRdb, TRBD1, cannot be confirmed without DNA. The CDR3 is made up of 16 amino acids. CDR1 LGHNT and CDR2 FRNRAP come from the germline V gene. The CDR3 loop reads CASGWTGGSGANVLTF.

The V gene is TRBV9, the J gene TRBJ1-1; TCRdb calls TRBD1, which cannot be checked without DNA. Germline V lookup: CDR1 SGDLS, CDR2 YYNGEE. There are 12 residues in the CDR3. The CDR3 is CASSAQGTEAFF.

The rearrangement links TRBV7-2 to TRBJ2-1; TCRdb picks TRBD1, but there is no DNA to check that call. The CDR3 totals 14 residues. CDR1 and CDR2 (germline): SGHTA, FQGNSA. CDR3 sequence reads: CASSIGTVNNEQFF.

This chain links TRBV20-1 with TRBJ1-5; the D call from TCRdb, TRBD1, cannot be confirmed without DNA. Germline V lookup: CDR1 DFQATT, CDR2 SNEGSKA (reference sequence). CDR3 length: 16 residues. The CDR3 is CSAMSQGSFSNQPQHF.

The V and J genes are TRBV5-6 and TRBJ2-7; the TRBD1 assignment by TCRdb is unverifiable without DNA. The CDR3 runs 15 residues. Germline CDR1 SGHDT, CDR2 YYEEEE. This chain's CDR3 is CASSLRDSGPYEQYF.

J is TRBJ2-2 and V is TRBV4-3; TCRdb designates TRBD2, a call that cannot be tested without DNA. The CDR3 spans 17 residues. Per germline, CDR1 LGHNA and CDR2 YSLEER. CDR3 residues: CASSQDRVAVNTGELFF.